These T cell receptor beta chains were read from a single sample in a study of regulatory T cells in long-lasting Graves disease. A single record per CDR3 protein comes from TCRdb applying MiXCR to the multiplex PCR reads. The data hold 350,000 to 400,000 distinct CDR3 sequences, with about 17% observed a single time. The same sample was also used in a study of T cells in Graves' hyperthyroidism and ophthalmopathy.

The source was peripheral blood mononuclear cells (PBMCs), collected at new diagnosis, from a patient treated with antithyroid drugs. These receptor sequences come from a woman in her late teens or twenties with Graves disease. CDR3s include the opening cysteine and the closing phenylalanine or tryptophan. Fields, in order: J gene, clone size, V gene, D gene, CDR3 DNA, CDR3 protein. D genes are given only for firm matches. The size field is filled for only some rows; it gives once, few, many or a size class.

j_call: TRBJ2-1; clone_size: many; v_call: TRBV2; d_call: TRBD2; cdr3_nt: TGTGCCAGCAGTGACCCCACTAGCGGGGGCTACAATGAGCAGTTCTTC; cdr3_aa: CASSDPTSGGYNEQFF
j_call: TRBJ2-1; clone_size: many; v_call: TRBV12-3/TRBV12-4; d_call: TRBD2; cdr3_nt: TGTGCCAGCAGAAGGGGACTAGCGGGGTACAATGAGCAGTTCTTC; cdr3_aa: CASRRGLAGYNEQFF
j_call: TRBJ1-5; clone_size: few; v_call: TRBV20-1; d_call: TRBD1; cdr3_nt: TGCAGTGCAAGGACAGGGAGACAGCCCCAGCATTTT; cdr3_aa: CSARTGRQPQHF
j_call: TRBJ2-1; clone_size: few; v_call: TRBV29-1; d_call: TRBD2; cdr3_nt: TGCAGCGTAAAGACTAGCGCAAGCTCCTACAATGAGCAGTTCTTC; cdr3_aa: CSVKTSASSYNEQFF
j_call: TRBJ1-1; clone_size: few; v_call: TRBV7-9; d_call: TRBD1; cdr3_nt: TGTGCCAGCAGCTTAGTCAGGGGGTGGAACACTGAAGCTTTCTTT; cdr3_aa: CASSLVRGWNTEAFF
j_call: TRBJ2-5; clone_size: few; v_call: TRBV3-1; d_call: TRBD2; cdr3_nt: TGTGCCAGCAGCCAGGGGACTAGCGGGGAAGAGACCCAGTACTTC; cdr3_aa: CASSQGTSGEETQYF
j_call: TRBJ1-2; clone_size: .; v_call: TRBV30; d_call: TRBD1; cdr3_nt: TGTGCCTGCGCCAGGGGGAACTATGGCTACACCTTC; cdr3_aa: CACARGNYGYTF
j_call: TRBJ2-1; clone_size: many; v_call: TRBV9; d_call: TRBD2; cdr3_nt: TGTGCCAGCAGCCCATCGTCTAGCGGGAGGGCCGATGAGCAGTTCTTC; cdr3_aa: CASSPSSSGRADEQFF
j_call: TRBJ1-2; clone_size: many; v_call: TRBV14; d_call: .; cdr3_nt: TGTGCCAGCAGCCAAATGGGAGAACGGAAGCTCACCTTC; cdr3_aa: CASSQMGERKLTF
j_call: TRBJ1-2; clone_size: many; v_call: TRBV12-3/TRBV12-4; d_call: TRBD1; cdr3_nt: TGTGCCAGCAGTCTCGCCCACAGGGGTGGGAGCTATGGCTACACCTTC; cdr3_aa: CASSLAHRGGSYGYTF
j_call: TRBJ2-5; clone_size: .; v_call: TRBV2; d_call: TRBD1; cdr3_nt: TGTGCCAGCAGTTTGTCCGGGACAGGGATTCCGGAGACCCAGTACTTC; cdr3_aa: CASSLSGTGIPETQYF
j_call: TRBJ2-1; clone_size: many; v_call: TRBV30; d_call: TRBD2; cdr3_nt: TGTGCCTGGAGCGGGATGGCGGGGGTGGGAAATGAGCAGTTCTTC; cdr3_aa: CAWSGMAGVGNEQFF
j_call: TRBJ2-1; clone_size: many; v_call: TRBV6-2/TRBV6-3; d_call: TRBD2; cdr3_nt: TGTGCCAGCAGTGACGAAGCGGGGGGGTACAATGAGCAGTTCTTC; cdr3_aa: CASSDEAGGYNEQFF
j_call: TRBJ1-2; clone_size: .; v_call: TRBV6-1; d_call: .; cdr3_nt: TGTGCCAGCAGTGAACGGCAGGATCCTTATGGCTACACCTTC; cdr3_aa: CASSERQDPYGYTF
j_call: TRBJ2-7; clone_size: many; v_call: TRBV5-1; d_call: TRBD1; cdr3_nt: TGCGCCAGCAGCTTGGTGACAGGGACCAGTGAGCAGTACTTC; cdr3_aa: CASSLVTGTSEQYF
j_call: TRBJ2-3; clone_size: many; v_call: TRBV10-3; d_call: TRBD2; cdr3_nt: TGTGCCATCAGTGACATAGCGGGAGGGTTCGGAGATACGCAGTATTTT; cdr3_aa: CAISDIAGGFGDTQYF
j_call: TRBJ1-5; clone_size: many; v_call: TRBV28; d_call: .; cdr3_nt: TGTGCCAGCAGTCCTCGGGGAGGGGCCCAGCCCCAGCATTTT; cdr3_aa: CASSPRGGAQPQHF
j_call: TRBJ1-4; clone_size: .; v_call: TRBV15; d_call: .; cdr3_nt: TGTGCCACCAGCAGAGTGGGGGGACTAAGTAAAAAACTGTTTTTT; cdr3_aa: CATSRVGGLSKKLFF
j_call: TRBJ1-1; clone_size: many; v_call: TRBV19; d_call: .; cdr3_nt: TGTGCCAGTACCCATCGGGACCTGGGGACTGAAGCTTTCTTT; cdr3_aa: CASTHRDLGTEAFF
j_call: TRBJ2-7; clone_size: many; v_call: TRBV12-3/TRBV12-4; d_call: TRBD1; cdr3_nt: TGTGCCAGCAGTTTAGCGGACAGGGAAGTCGCCGAGCAGTACTTC; cdr3_aa: CASSLADREVAEQYF
j_call: TRBJ1-2; clone_size: .; v_call: TRBV12-3/TRBV12-4; d_call: TRBD1; cdr3_nt: TGTGCCAGCAGTACCCTGGACAGGGGCGGCTATGGCTACACCTTC; cdr3_aa: CASSTLDRGGYGYTF
j_call: TRBJ2-5; clone_size: many; v_call: TRBV6-5; d_call: TRBD1; cdr3_nt: TGTGCCAGCAGTTCCGCGACAGGGGGCGGGAAGACCCAGTACTTC; cdr3_aa: CASSSATGGGKTQYF
j_call: TRBJ2-2; clone_size: .; v_call: TRBV6-1; d_call: .; cdr3_nt: TGTGCCGCACCCCCAACAGGAGCGGGCGGGGAGCTGTTTTTT; cdr3_aa: CAAPPTGAGGELFF
j_call: TRBJ2-7; clone_size: many; v_call: TRBV9; d_call: TRBD1; cdr3_nt: TGTGCCAGCAGCCCCACCGGGACAGGGACCTACGAGCAGTACTTC; cdr3_aa: CASSPTGTGTYEQYF